These T cell receptor beta chains were read from a single sample in a study of blood T cell repertoires in COVID-19. Libraries were prepared by immunoSEQ multiplex PCR; TCRdb keeps only in-frame clonotypes and omits some of them. The table records some 250,000 clones, over 75% of them present only once. The sample taken for sequencing was peripheral blood. The receptors were sampled from a human donor in a cohort sampled during active COVID-19. Each CDR3 is given with its conserved first and last residue. D genes are given only for firm matches. Rows give clone size only sometimes, using once, few, many, or a class for an expanded clone.

V gene	J gene	D gene	clone size	CDR3 DNA	CDR3 protein
TRBV21-1	TRBJ1-6	-	-	TGTGCCAGCAGGCAACAGGCGGCTTTTTCACCCCTCCACTTT	CASRQQAAFSPLHF
TRBV28	TRBJ1-2	-	once	TGTGCCAGCAGCACGGTCCTGGAGGAGAGCTACACCTTC	CASSTVLEESYTF
TRBV13	TRBJ1-1	TRBD1	-	TGTGCCAGCAGCCAGGGGGGCAGGCCGCACACTGAAGCTTTCTTT	CASSQGGRPHTEAFF
TRBV12-3/TRBV12-4	TRBJ2-3	-	-	TGTGCCAGCAGTTTTTCAGGGGAAGATACGCAGTATTTT	CASSFSGEDTQYF
TRBV19	TRBJ1-6	-	once	TGTGCCAGTCGGGGTCTCCTCTCCTATAATTCACCCCTCCACTTT	CASRGLLSYNSPLHF
TRBV6-6	TRBJ1-5	TRBD1	few	TGTGCCAGCAGAAACCGGGACAGAAGATCGCCCCAGCATTTT	CASRNRDRRSPQHF
TRBV19	TRBJ1-2	TRBD1	-	TGTGCCAGTACCAAGGACAGGGGTGTCTATGGCTACACCTTC	CASTKDRGVYGYTF
TRBV11-2	TRBJ2-7	-	once	TGTGCCAGCAGCCCCGGGGATTTCATAGACGAGCAGTACTTC	CASSPGDFIDEQYF
TRBV4-3	TRBJ1-6	-	-	TGCGCCAGCAGCCAAGGGGGGCCCTTCGAGGAGAGTAGGTCCTATAATTCACCCCTCCACTTT	CASSQGGPFEESRSYNSPLHF
TRBV6-5	TRBJ1-1	TRBD1	-	TGTGCCAGCGACAGGGCTGAAGCTTTCTTT	CASDRAEAFF
TRBV11-2	TRBJ1-1	-	few	TGTGCCAGCAGGACGGGTGCCGAAGCTTTCTTT	CASRTGAEAFF
TRBV4-3	TRBJ2-5	TRBD2	-	TGCGCCAGCAGCCAAGGGGGACTAGCGGGGGGAATGGGAGAGACCCAGTACTTC	CASSQGGLAGGMGETQYF
TRBV6-1	TRBJ1-1	-	-	TGTGCCAGCAGTGAGACAGACATGAACACTGAAGCTTTCTTT	CASSETDMNTEAFF
TRBV28	TRBJ2-2	TRBD2	-	TGTGCCAGCAGTCTAGCGGGAGCGGCCGGGGAGCTGTTTTTT	CASSLAGAAGELFF
TRBV19	TRBJ2-7	-	-	TGTGCCAGTAGTACGGGAACCCGAACCCGGGGGCAGTACTTC	CASSTGTRTRGQYF
TRBV4-3	TRBJ2-3	TRBD2	-	TGCGCCAGCAGCCAAGATAGGGGCATGAGCGGGAGGCTTCTCACAGATACGCAGTATTTT	CASSQDRGMSGRLLTDTQYF
TRBV6-6	TRBJ1-1	TRBD1	-	TGTGCCAGCAGTCGGGACAGGAACACTGAAGCTTTCTTT	CASSRDRNTEAFF
TRBV11-1	TRBJ1-1	-	-	TGTGCCAGCAGCAGGGAGTTCATGAACACTGAAGCTTTCTTT	CASSREFMNTEAFF
TRBV3-1/TRBV3-2	TRBJ1-1	-	-	TGTGCCAGCGGAGGGTTTATGAACACTGAAGCTTTCTTT	CASGGFMNTEAFF
TRBV11-2	TRBJ2-7	TRBD2	-	TGTGCCAGCAGCCCGCGGGGGGGTGAGGTCGAGCAGTACTTC	CASSPRGGEVEQYF
TRBV29-1	TRBJ2-2	TRBD2	-	TGCAGCGTTGATATTAGCGGGGGGAATACCGGGGAGCTGTTTTTT	CSVDISGGNTGELFF